The 2 T cell receptor beta chains below come from one sample, sequenced in a study of identical twins. TCRdb used MiXCR to reprocess the 5' RACE reads, holding one entry per CDR3 protein. The sample yields hundreds of thousands of distinct CDR3 sequences, around 20% seen once. The same data also went into a second study, on T cells expressing NK-cell markers.

Sequencing used PBMCs. The receptors here all came from a woman aged 18-29 years in good health.

This clonotype has a count of ten or more. The genes are TRBV29-1 and TRBJ1-1; a possible D gene is TRBD1 (6 bases). The CDR3 contains 13 residues. Trimming took off 7 bases at V and 1 base at J, with 13 bases between the two ends. The germline gives CDR1 SQVTM, CDR2 ANQGSEA. CDR3 in amino acids: CSAVGQSNTEAFF. The CDR3, as DNA: TGCAGCGCCGTTGGACAGTCGAACACTGAAGCTTTCTTT.

The chain joins TRBV6-1 to TRBJ2-1, with TRBD2 matching over 9 bases. Germline V gene sequence: CDR1 MNHNS, CDR2 SASEGT. The CDR3 covers 18 residues. J lost 0 bases, V lost 1 base, and 7 bases had no gene match. DNA for the CDR3: TGTGCCAGCAGTGAAGAATGGGGCGGGAGGGGCTCCTACAATGAGCAGTTCTTC. It specifies CASSEEWGGRGSYNEQFF.